The rows below give T cell receptor beta chains drawn from one sample of a study of response to subunit inactivated influenza vaccine. In TCRdb, the RT-PCR reads were re-called with MiXCR into one record per CDR3 protein. The sample lists about 580,000 distinct CDR3 sequences, approximately 14% occurring once. Sample: PBMCs from blood, taken approximately 13 days after vaccination. These receptors all stem from a man between 45 and 60 years old who received an inactivated influenza vaccine. The CDR3 runs from the conserved cysteine through the conserved F or W. D genes are given only for firm matches. The listing skips clone size in some rows; elsewhere it reads once, few, many or a size class.

>-|TRBV5-5|TRBJ2-1|TRBD2
CASSPKLAGGYNEQFF
TGTGCCAGCAGTCCAAAACTAGCGGGAGGTTACAATGAGCAGTTCTTC
>-|TRBV11-1|TRBJ2-3|TRBD1
CASSDTGTGGAGRGNTQYF
TGTGCCAGCAGCGATACCGGGACAGGGGGCGCGGGCAGGGGGAATACGCAGTATTTT
>few|TRBV6-2/TRBV6-3|TRBJ2-5|TRBD2
CASSYLRAGGPGETQYF
TGTGCCAGCAGTTACTTGCGAGCGGGAGGGCCAGGAGAGACCCAGTACTTC
>-|TRBV12-3/TRBV12-4|TRBJ1-2|-
CASSLGLANYGYTF
TGTGCCAGCAGTTTAGGGTTAGCTAACTATGGCTACACCTTC
>-|TRBV11-3|TRBJ2-1|TRBD2
CASSLETSGRSYNEQFF
TGTGCCAGCAGCTTAGAGACTAGCGGGAGGTCCTACAATGAGCAGTTCTTC
>many|TRBV6-2/TRBV6-3|TRBJ2-7|-
CASSPKRAAEQYF
TGTGCCAGCAGCCCTAAGCGGGCGGCCGAGCAGTACTTC
>-|TRBV12-3/TRBV12-4|TRBJ1-2|-
CASSRGSRYGYTF
TGTGCCAGCAGTAGAGGCTCTCGGTATGGCTACACCTTC
>-|TRBV12-3/TRBV12-4|TRBJ2-2|TRBD1
CASSPYRDRGAGELFF
TGTGCCAGCAGCCCATACCGGGACAGGGGTGCCGGGGAGCTGTTTTTT
>few|TRBV20-1|TRBJ2-1|-
CSASARVEQFF
TGCAGTGCTAGTGCGCGGGTGGAGCAGTTCTTC
>-|TRBV20-1|TRBJ2-1|TRBD2
CSASPIAGVNEQFF
TGCAGTGCTAGCCCGATAGCGGGAGTTAATGAGCAGTTCTTC
>few|TRBV27|TRBJ2-1|TRBD2
CASRRPGLAGTLEQFF
TGTGCCAGCAGGCGACCGGGACTAGCGGGGACCCTTGAGCAGTTCTTC
>-|TRBV20-1|TRBJ2-3|TRBD2
CSASISGSRTDTQYF
TGCAGTGCTAGTATAAGCGGGAGTAGAACAGATACGCAGTATTTT
>many|TRBV12-3/TRBV12-4|TRBJ1-5|-
CASSPWDLGSNQPQHF
TGTGCCAGCAGTCCCTGGGACCTGGGGAGCAATCAGCCCCAGCATTTT
>many|TRBV20-1|TRBJ2-3|-
CSARDVKTDTQYF
TGCAGTGCTAGAGATGTTAAGACAGATACGCAGTATTTT
>-|TRBV5-5|TRBJ2-7|TRBD1
CASSPTLTGGYWEQYF
TGTGCCAGCAGCCCAACCTTGACAGGGGGGTATTGGGAGCAGTACTTC
>few|TRBV5-1|TRBJ2-2|-
CASSLAGAAGELFF
TGCGCCAGCAGCTTGGCCGGGGCCGCCGGGGAGCTGTTTTTT
>few|TRBV10-3|TRBJ2-5|-
CAISESWGAQETQYF
TGTGCCATCAGTGAGTCGTGGGGGGCCCAAGAGACCCAGTACTTC
>few|TRBV28|TRBJ2-7|TRBD2
CASSLYGWGTSGRNLYEQYF
TGTGCCAGCAGTTTATACGGGTGGGGGACTAGCGGGCGGAACCTCTACGAGCAGTACTTC
>-|TRBV5-1|TRBJ2-3|TRBD2
CASSARLAGGTDTQYF
TGCGCCAGCAGCGCCCGCTTAGCGGGAGGAACAGATACGCAGTATTTT
>once|TRBV19|TRBJ2-1|TRBD2
CASTPQWTSGGAEQFF
TGTGCCAGTACCCCTCAGTGGACTAGCGGGGGGGCGGAGCAGTTCTTC
>-|TRBV7-6|TRBJ2-3|TRBD2
CASTTEAGGIADTQYF
TGTGCCAGCACCACGGAAGCGGGGGGTATCGCAGATACGCAGTATTTT
>-|TRBV4-2|TRBJ2-3|-
CASSQSRGDTDTQYF
TGTGCCAGCAGCCAAAGTAGGGGGGACACAGATACGCAGTATTTT
>-|TRBV20-1|TRBJ1-1|TRBD1
CSAQAGGMNTEAFF
TGCAGTGCTCAGGCAGGGGGAATGAACACTGAAGCTTTCTTT